These 8 T cell receptor beta chains were sequenced from one sample in a study of blood T cell repertoires in COVID-19. Sequencing used immunoSEQ multiplex PCR; TCRdb keeps in-frame clones, though not all of them. Counted here are about 82,000 clones, 81% occurring once; the ten biggest clones make up about 45%. Sequenced: peripheral blood. Receptors originate from a man at least 80 years old with acute or convalescent COVID-19.

CDR3 in DNA: TGTGCCAGCAGTTTTCAGGGGGCTTACACAGATACGCAGTATTTT. Amino acids: CASSFQGAYTDTQYF. This chain connects TRBV27 to TRBJ2-3; TRBD1 aligns across 8 bases. The trim removed 3 bases at V and 2 bases at J, leaving 4 bases unmatched. Per the germline V gene, CDR1 is MNHEY and CDR2 is SMNVEV (reference sequence). The CDR3 has 15 amino acids.

CDR3 in DNA: TGTGCCAGAAGCTTGGCCCGCTCGTGGTGGGCCAACACTGAAGCTTTCTTT. This encodes CARSLARSWWANTEAFF. The chain has TRBV5-3 and TRBJ1-1, with unresolved D. TRBV5-3 is filed as an ORF, its function uncertain. The CDR3 is 17 residues long. V shed 0 bases and J shed 2 bases, with 17 bases lying between them.

The V call is TRBV10-3, the J call TRBJ1-4; 8 nucleotides agree with TRBD1. J gave up 2 bases and V 5 bases, and 4 bases lay outside the gene matches. Looked up from germline, CDR1 is ENHRY and CDR2 is SYGVKD. This CDR3 has 15 amino acids. CDR3 in amino acids: CAISKQGATNEKLFF. The CDR3, as DNA: TGTGCCATCAGTAAGCAGGGGGCCACTAATGAAAAACTGTTTTTT.

The V and J genes are TRBV7-2 and TRBJ2-7; 10 bases match TRBD1. The CDR3 has 15 amino acids. CDR1 is SGHTA, CDR2 FQGNSA, per germline. Trimming at V came to 4 bases and at J to 6 bases, leaving 9 bases not matched to a gene. The CDR3 DNA follows: TGTGCCAGCAGCTATAGCCCGGGACAGGGGACCGAGCAGTACTTC. Protein product: CASSYSPGQGTEQYF.

The V gene is TRBV11-2, the J gene TRBJ1-6; 9 positions agree with TRBD1. Germline trimming cut 7 bases from V and 6 bases from J; bases unmatched to any gene: 7. The germline V gene encodes CDR1 SGHAT and CDR2 FQNNGV. The CDR3 runs 15 residues. CDR3 in amino acids: CASNLQGALNSPLHF. The CDR3 DNA is TGTGCCAGCAACCTACAGGGGGCGCTTAATTCACCCCTCCACTTT.

The chain uses TRBV6-1 and TRBJ2-7; no reliable D call. Germline V gives CDR1 MNHNS, CDR2 SASEGT. CDR3 length: 12 residues. Trimming stripped 2 bases from V and 4 bases from J, with 6 bases between. The CDR3 bases are TGTGCCAGCAGTGAACATTTTTACGAGCAGTACTTC. Translation: CASSEHFYEQYF.

The chain joins TRBV4-2 to TRBJ1-1; 9 bases agree with TRBD1. CDR3 length: 17 amino acids. Germline CDR1 and CDR2: LGHNA and YNFKEQ. V shed 4 bases, J shed 0 bases, and the junction held 9 bases outside the gene matches. CDR3 in amino acids: CASSPGTGGFMNTEAFF. The CDR3 region has the DNA TGTGCCAGCAGCCCGGGAACAGGGGGCTTCATGAACACTGAAGCTTTCTTT.

The rearrangement uses TRBV5-1 and TRBJ2-7, with no clear D. Germline values: CDR1 SGHRS, CDR2 YFSETQ. The CDR3 spans 14 residues. V lost 0 bases and J lost 1, with 8 bases in between. The CDR3 DNA reads as TGCGCCAGCAGCTTGGGTTCCGTTTCCTACGAGCAGTACTTC. Translation: CASSLGSVSYEQYF.